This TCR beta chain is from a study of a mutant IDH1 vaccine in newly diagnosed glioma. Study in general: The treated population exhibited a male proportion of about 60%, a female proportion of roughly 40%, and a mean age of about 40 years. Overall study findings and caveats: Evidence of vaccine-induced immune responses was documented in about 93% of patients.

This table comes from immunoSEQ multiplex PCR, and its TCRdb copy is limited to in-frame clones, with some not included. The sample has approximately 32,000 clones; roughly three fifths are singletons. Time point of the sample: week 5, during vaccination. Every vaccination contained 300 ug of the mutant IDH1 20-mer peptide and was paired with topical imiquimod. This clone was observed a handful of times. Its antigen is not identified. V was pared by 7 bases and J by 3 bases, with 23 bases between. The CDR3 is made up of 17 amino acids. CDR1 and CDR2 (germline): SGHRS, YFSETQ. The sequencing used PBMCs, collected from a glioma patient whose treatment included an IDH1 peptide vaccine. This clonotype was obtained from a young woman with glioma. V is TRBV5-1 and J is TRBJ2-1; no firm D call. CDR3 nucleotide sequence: TGCGCCAGCGCCCCCAGGTTAGTGACCAGCCTCTACAATGAGCAGTTCTTC. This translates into CASAPRLVTSLYNEQFF.